The rows below give T cell receptor beta chains drawn from one sample of a study of cytomegalovirus exposure and HLA in healthy donors. TCRdb's table, derived via immunoSEQ multiplex PCR, lists solely in-frame clones and lacks some. Of tens of thousands of clones listed, 75% to 85% were seen once; the top ten hold less than 7%. Sequenced: PBMCs. The origin of the receptors is a male donor in good health and CMV-seronegative. Each CDR3 is given with its conserved first and last residue. Fields, in order: clone size, V gene, D gene, J gene, CDR3 protein, CDR3 DNA. A D gene is named only where the DNA matches it firmly. Only part of the rows carry a size: once, few, many, or a class if the clone is expanded.

clone size: NA; V gene: TRBV29-1; D gene: NA; J gene: TRBJ1-1; CDR3 protein: CSVGGGAGAFF; CDR3 DNA: TGCAGCGTTGGTGGAGGGGCGGGAGCTTTCTTT
clone size: NA; V gene: TRBV6-1; D gene: NA; J gene: TRBJ1-1; CDR3 protein: CASKSGAGSSFF; CDR3 DNA: TGTGCCAGCAAGTCAGGGGCAGGATCGAGTTTCTTT
clone size: NA; V gene: TRBV5-4; D gene: TRBD2; J gene: TRBJ2-2; CDR3 protein: CASSSFRGENTGELFF; CDR3 DNA: TGTGCCAGCAGCTCCTTCCGGGGGGAGAACACCGGGGAGCTGTTTTTT
clone size: NA; V gene: TRBV28; D gene: NA; J gene: TRBJ2-7; CDR3 protein: CASSLAGQLLYEQYF; CDR3 DNA: TGTGCCAGCAGTTTAGCCGGACAGTTACTCTACGAGCAGTACTTC
clone size: few; V gene: TRBV4-1; D gene: TRBD2; J gene: TRBJ2-1; CDR3 protein: CASSQVNLGTSGDNEQFF; CDR3 DNA: TGCGCCAGCAGCCAAGTGAACCTCGGGACTAGCGGAGACAATGAGCAGTTCTTC
clone size: NA; V gene: TRBV30; D gene: TRBD1; J gene: TRBJ2-1; CDR3 protein: CALTGTGGNEQFF; CDR3 DNA: TGTGCCTTAACCGGGACAGGGGGCAATGAGCAGTTCTTC
clone size: NA; V gene: TRBV4-3; D gene: NA; J gene: TRBJ2-1; CDR3 protein: CASSQDLEEVSYNEQFF; CDR3 DNA: TGCGCCAGCAGCCAAGATCTTGAAGAGGTCTCCTACAATGAGCAGTTCTTC
clone size: NA; V gene: TRBV4-2; D gene: NA; J gene: TRBJ1-6; CDR3 protein: CASSQGEGSSSPLHF; CDR3 DNA: TGTGCCAGCAGCCAAGGGGAAGGGAGTAGCTCACCCCTCCACTTT
clone size: NA; V gene: TRBV9; D gene: NA; J gene: TRBJ1-3; CDR3 protein: CASSVVPGQRNTIYF; CDR3 DNA: TGTGCCAGCAGCGTAGTCCCAGGACAGAGAAACACCATATATTTT
clone size: few; V gene: TRBV6-5; D gene: NA; J gene: TRBJ1-3; CDR3 protein: CASSRGTGVGNTIYF; CDR3 DNA: TGTGCCAGCAGTCGCGGGACTGGGGTAGGAAACACCATATATTTT
clone size: NA; V gene: TRBV18; D gene: NA; J gene: TRBJ2-3; CDR3 protein: CASSPRTGSTDTQYF; CDR3 DNA: TGTGCCAGCTCACCACGAACGGGTAGCACAGATACGCAGTATTTT
clone size: few; V gene: TRBV6-5; D gene: TRBD1; J gene: TRBJ1-1; CDR3 protein: CASSSQGQGASF; CDR3 DNA: TGTGCCAGCAGTTCCCAAGGACAGGGGGCATCTTTT
clone size: NA; V gene: TRBV7-7; D gene: NA; J gene: TRBJ2-7; CDR3 protein: CASSQRDNPYEQYF; CDR3 DNA: TGTGCTAGCAGCCAAAGGGACAACCCCTACGAGCAGTACTTC
clone size: NA; V gene: TRBV11-2; D gene: NA; J gene: TRBJ1-1; CDR3 protein: CASSLDGGSYEAFF; CDR3 DNA: TGTGCCAGCAGCTTAGATGGGGGGAGTTATGAAGCTTTCTTT
clone size: NA; V gene: TRBV7-9; D gene: NA; J gene: TRBJ1-2; CDR3 protein: CASSLERVGGYTF; CDR3 DNA: TGTGCCAGCAGCTTAGAACGGGTGGGTGGCTACACCTTC
clone size: NA; V gene: TRBV30; D gene: NA; J gene: TRBJ1-4; CDR3 protein: CAWSGHEATNEKLFF; CDR3 DNA: TGTGCCTGGAGTGGCCACGAGGCAACTAATGAAAAACTGTTTTTT